These 2 T cell receptor beta chains share one sample of origin, sequenced in a study of beta chain features in type 1 diabetes. Study findings and constraints: All four CD4+ subsets from Type 1 diabetes patients carried moderately but significantly shorter TCRB CDR3s.

Sequencing targeted expressed TCRB transcripts, as all isolated RNA had been reverse transcribed. Assay used: immunoSEQ multiplex PCR; TCRdb lists only in-frame clones, some missing. The data hold 500,000 to 650,000 clones, with about an eighth observed a single time. No antigens are known for them. Sequenced input: naive CD4+ T cells from blood. These receptors originate from a man aged 30-40 years with type 1 diabetes.

The chain is built from TRBV5-4 and TRBJ1-2; D not resolved. Germline CDR1 reads SGHNT; CDR2 reads YYREEE (reference sequence). The V and J ends lost 4 bases and 8 bases respectively, with 12 bases between them. The CDR3 length is 12 residues. The CDR3 is CASSPAGAGYTF. DNA of the CDR3: TGTGCCAGCAGCCCCGCGGGCGCGGGCTACACCTTC.

The chain's CDR3 is CASSVGISGTNYGYTF. The DNA for the CDR3 is TGTGCCAGCAGCGTAGGAATTTCAGGGACCAACTATGGCTACACCTTC. V and J are TRBV9 and TRBJ1-2; TRBD1 might be the D (5 bases). The germline CDR1 and CDR2 sequences are SGDLS and YYNGEE. This CDR3 has 16 residues. V dropped 0 bases and J dropped 2 bases, with 14 bases sitting between them.